The present TCR beta chain was sequenced within a study of cytomegalovirus exposure and HLA in healthy donors. Overall study findings and caveats: Later on, an analysis tied around 17,000 TCR beta sequences to HLA alleles at 0.05 false discovery rate. Donors were assumed by presence/absence analyses to have roughly uniform sequencing depth.

13 Jbeta primers and 60 Vbeta primers were used for the PCR. TCRdb keeps only in-frame clones here, not all; method: immunoSEQ multiplex PCR. The table has approximately 150,000 clones, roughly 80% seen once. Germline assignment: CDR1 MNHEY and CDR2 SMNVEV (reference sequence). V lost 4 bases to trimming and J lost 6 bases; unmatched junction nucleotides: 9. There are 15 residues in the CDR3. This clone was recorded only once. Its antigen is not known. The chain joins TRBV27 to TRBJ2-7, with 10 bases that match TRBD2. The sample was PBMCs. The source of this sequence is a man under 40 in good health and CMV-seropositive. CDR3 DNA: TGTGCCAGCAGTTCAATTGAGAGCGGGAGGGGCGAGCAGTACTTC. Protein product: CASSSIESGRGEQYF.